These T cell receptor beta chains were read from a single sample in a study of blood T cell repertoires in COVID-19. Data came from immunoSEQ multiplex PCR; TCRdb stores just in-frame clones and leaves some out. The sample consists of just over 75,000 clones, around 80% of them appearing once. Source material: peripheral blood. Source of these receptors: a man in his 60s with active or convalescent COVID-19. CDR3s include the opening cysteine and the closing phenylalanine or tryptophan. D genes are given only for firm matches. A clone size is listed for some rows: how often the clone was seen (once, few, many), or a class if it is expanded.

D gene	V gene	J gene	clone size	CDR3 protein	CDR3 DNA
TRBD2	TRBV5-8	TRBJ2-5	medium-sized	CASSLHSGGARETQYF	TGTGCCAGCAGTCTCCATAGCGGGGGGGCTCGGGAGACCCAGTACTTC
.	TRBV21-1	TRBJ2-2	.	CARKTRTGYTGELFF	TGTGCCAGAAAGACCCGGACAGGGTACACCGGGGAGCTGTTTTTT
.	TRBV29-1	TRBJ1-3	.	CSVEDQGRVGNTIYF	TGCAGCGTTGAAGATCAGGGCAGGGTCGGGAACACCATATATTTT
.	TRBV2	TRBJ1-2	.	CASRDNRVRGYGYTF	TGTGCCAGCAGAGATAACAGGGTTCGGGGCTATGGCTACACCTTC
.	TRBV6-2/TRBV6-3	TRBJ1-4	.	CASSQPRTMTGEKLFF	TGTGCCAGCAGTCAACCTAGGACAATGACGGGTGAAAAACTGTTTTTT
TRBD2	TRBV11-2	TRBJ2-5	.	CASSLELAGVETQYF	TGTGCCAGCAGCTTAGAATTAGCGGGGGTAGAGACCCAGTACTTC
.	TRBV3-1/TRBV3-2	TRBJ2-4	.	CASSQEERTAAKNIQYF	TGTGCCAGCAGCCAAGAAGAGAGGACAGCTGCCAAAAACATTCAGTACTTC
TRBD2	TRBV30	TRBJ2-2	.	CAWNGLAGGPGELFF	TGTGCCTGGAACGGACTAGCGGGGGGACCCGGGGAGCTGTTTTTT
.	TRBV5-4	TRBJ2-7	.	CASSSGGGFYEQYF	TGTGCCAGCTCGTCGGGAGGGGGCTTCTACGAGCAGTACTTC
.	TRBV11-2	TRBJ1-4	.	CASSLGGATNEKLFF	TGTGCCAGCAGCTTAGGGGGGGCAACTAATGAAAAACTGTTTTTT
TRBD1	TRBV5-1	TRBJ1-2	few	CASSEQGAGYGYTF	TGCGCCAGCAGCGAACAGGGGGCTGGCTATGGCTACACCTTC
TRBD1	TRBV5-1	TRBJ1-2	medium-sized	CASSLATGQAYGYTF	TGCGCCAGCAGCTTGGCCACAGGACAGGCCTATGGCTACACCTTC
TRBD2	TRBV24-1	TRBJ2-3	.	CATSDPGTSGGIQYF	TGTGCCACCAGTGACCCCGGGACTAGCGGGGGGATTCAGTATTTT
TRBD2	TRBV7-2	TRBJ2-7	.	CASSLVAGGSSYEQYF	TGTGCCAGCAGCTTAGTGGCGGGGGGCAGCTCCTACGAGCAGTACTTC
.	TRBV4-1	TRBJ1-6	.	CASSQGHLYNSPLHF	TGCGCCAGCAGCCAGGGACACCTTTATAATTCACCCCTCCACTTT
.	TRBV24-1	TRBJ2-5	once	CATSEGGLSRETQYF	TGTGCCACCAGTGAGGGGGGACTCAGCAGGGAGACCCAGTACTTC
.	TRBV12-3/TRBV12-4	TRBJ2-2	many	CASRGPNTGELFF	TGTGCCAGCAGGGGCCCGAACACCGGGGAGCTGTTTTTT
.	TRBV7-4	TRBJ2-7	few	CASSPGPYEQYF	TGTGCCAGCAGCCCAGGGCCCTACGAGCAGTACTTC
.	TRBV7-2	TRBJ1-3	few	CASSFPRFGQSSGNTIYF	TGTGCCAGCAGCTTCCCCCGCTTCGGACAGAGCTCTGGAAACACCATATATTTT
.	TRBV4-1	TRBJ2-1	.	CASSQTSTAYNEQFF	TGCGCCAGCAGCCAAACTAGCACTGCCTACAATGAGCAGTTCTTC
.	TRBV20-1	TRBJ2-7	.	CSASRQGDEQYF	TGCAGTGCTAGTCGGCAGGGTGACGAGCAGTACTTC
.	TRBV7-6	TRBJ2-6	.	CASSFQGSASTGANVLTF	TGTGCCAGCAGCTTTCAGGGCTCTGCATCTACTGGGGCCAACGTCCTGACTTTC
TRBD2	TRBV19	TRBJ2-7	.	CASTSNSGGNHEQYF	TGTGCCAGTACCTCAAATAGCGGGGGGAACCACGAGCAGTACTTC
TRBD2	TRBV7-2	TRBJ2-3	.	CASSPKPSGGNTDTQYF	TGTGCCAGCAGCCCGAAGCCCAGCGGGGGGAACACAGATACGCAGTATTTT
.	TRBV10-2	TRBJ1-1	.	CASRGPGGTEAFF	TGCGCCAGCAGGGGGCCCGGGGGGACTGAAGCTTTCTTT
TRBD2	TRBV20-1	TRBJ2-7	.	CSARDPGGEYF	TGCAGTGCTAGAGATCCGGGGGGGGAGTACTTC
.	TRBV6-6	TRBJ1-1	.	CASRIVTSGEAFF	TGTGCCAGCAGGATCGTTACCAGTGGTGAAGCTTTCTTT
TRBD1	TRBV4-3	TRBJ1-2	.	CASSQPGTGFGYTF	TGCGCCAGCAGCCAACCCGGGACAGGGTTCGGCTACACCTTC
.	TRBV6-1	TRBJ2-7	.	CASSDGRGEQYF	TGTGCCAGCAGTGATGGCAGAGGCGAGCAGTACTTC
.	TRBV5-1	TRBJ1-1	.	CASSLNRDAEAFF	TGCGCCAGCAGCTTGAACAGGGACGCTGAAGCTTTCTTT